The rows below give T cell receptor beta chains drawn from one sample of a study of T-cell reconstitution after alpha-beta-depleted transplantation in children. A single record per CDR3 protein comes from TCRdb applying MiXCR to the PCR reads. The sample lists about 440,000 distinct CDR3 sequences; around 46% were seen once. The sample here was PBMCs, taken before TCRalphabeta/CD19-depleted stem cell transplant. The receptors shown here come from a girl aged 2-10 years with aplastic anemia, due to receive a stem cell transplant. The CDR3 runs from the conserved cysteine through the conserved F or W. D genes are given only for firm matches. Only some rows state a clone size, as once, few, many or a class for expanded clones.

TRBV7-6	.	TRBJ2-7	few	TGTGCCAGCAGCTCCGGGACAGAGCAGTACTTC	CASSSGTEQYF
TRBV3-1	TRBD2	TRBJ2-5	few	TGTGCCAGCAGCCAAGATATTCGGTCTAGCGGCCAAGAGACCCAGTACTTC	CASSQDIRSSGQETQYF
TRBV20-1	TRBD2	TRBJ2-3	.	TGCAGTGCTAGCCTCGGGAGGGCGGATACGCAGTATTTT	CSASLGRADTQYF
TRBV7-6	TRBD2	TRBJ2-7	few	TGTGCCAGCAGCTTAAGCGGGAGAGGCGACGAGCAGTACTTC	CASSLSGRGDEQYF
TRBV20-1	TRBD1	TRBJ1-2	.	TGCAGTGCTAGTCCCCAGTTAGGGACAGGGTATGGCTACACCTTC	CSASPQLGTGYGYTF
TRBV6-1	.	TRBJ2-1	few	TGTGCCAGCAAACCAGCGGGCCCCTACAATGAGCAGTTCTTC	CASKPAGPYNEQFF
TRBV24-1	.	TRBJ2-2	many	TGTGCCACCAGTGATTCGCGGACAGCTACCACCGGGGAGCTGTTTTTT	CATSDSRTATTGELFF
TRBV6-5	.	TRBJ1-2	.	TGTGCCAGCAGTTACGGTGGAGGGACTAACTATGGCTACACCTTC	CASSYGGGTNYGYTF
TRBV3-1	.	TRBJ1-2	.	TGTGCCAGCAGCCAAGGGGGGACGGGCAGACTTAACTATGGCTACACCTTC	CASSQGGTGRLNYGYTF
TRBV7-6	TRBD1	TRBJ1-1	.	TGTGCCAGCAGCCCAGACAGGGACTCTGAAGCTTTCTTT	CASSPDRDSEAFF
TRBV30	TRBD2	TRBJ2-3	.	TGTGCCTGGAGTACAACTAGCGGGGTGAGAGATACGCAGTATTTT	CAWSTTSGVRDTQYF
TRBV28	.	TRBJ1-1	few	TGTGCCAGCAGCCCCGCAGGGGTCACTGAAGCTTTCTTT	CASSPAGVTEAFF
TRBV7-2	TRBD1	TRBJ1-5	few	TGTGCCAGCAGGTTGGACAGGGGGAGCAATCAGCCCCAGCATTTT	CASRLDRGSNQPQHF
TRBV5-1	.	TRBJ1-3	once	TGCGCCAGCAGCTTGGAATCTGCCCTCTCTGGAAACACCATATATTTT	CASSLESALSGNTIYF
TRBV20-1	.	TRBJ2-7	many	TGCAGTGCCCAGGGAGCGGCCCTCTACGAGCAGTACTTC	CSAQGAALYEQYF
TRBV7-2	TRBD2	TRBJ2-1	few	TGTGCCAGCAACCCGTGGGGGGGGAGGGCTATGAATGAGCAGTTCTTC	CASNPWGGRAMNEQFF
TRBV9	TRBD1	TRBJ1-2	.	TGTGCCAGCAGCGTAGGGAGCACCTACTTGACAGGGAAAGATGGCTACACCTTC	CASSVGSTYLTGKDGYTF
TRBV6-5	TRBD1	TRBJ2-1	once	TGTGCCAGCAGTTACCGACAGGGGTTCTACAATGAGCAGTTCTTC	CASSYRQGFYNEQFF
TRBV7-3	TRBD2	TRBJ2-2	.	TGTGCCAGCAGCTTTATGTCAGGGCGAGCGGGAGACACCGGGGAGCTGTTTTTT	CASSFMSGRAGDTGELFF
TRBV10-3	.	TRBJ2-7	.	TGTGCCATCAGTGGAGGGGGATACGAGCAGTACTTC	CAISGGGYEQYF
TRBV28	.	TRBJ2-3	.	TGTGCCAGCAGTTTTGGGGTTTATGCCGATACGCAGTATTTT	CASSFGVYADTQYF
TRBV7-9	.	TRBJ2-7	many	TGTGCCAGCAGCCCAGCGGGCCCCTCCTACGAGCAGTACTTC	CASSPAGPSYEQYF
TRBV30	.	TRBJ1-4	few	TGTGCCTGGAGTGAAGTTAGAGGAAAACTGTTTTTT	CAWSEVRGKLFF
TRBV27	TRBD1	TRBJ2-7	.	TGTGCCAGCAGTCACAGGGGGCATGCCTACGAGCAGTACTTC	CASSHRGHAYEQYF